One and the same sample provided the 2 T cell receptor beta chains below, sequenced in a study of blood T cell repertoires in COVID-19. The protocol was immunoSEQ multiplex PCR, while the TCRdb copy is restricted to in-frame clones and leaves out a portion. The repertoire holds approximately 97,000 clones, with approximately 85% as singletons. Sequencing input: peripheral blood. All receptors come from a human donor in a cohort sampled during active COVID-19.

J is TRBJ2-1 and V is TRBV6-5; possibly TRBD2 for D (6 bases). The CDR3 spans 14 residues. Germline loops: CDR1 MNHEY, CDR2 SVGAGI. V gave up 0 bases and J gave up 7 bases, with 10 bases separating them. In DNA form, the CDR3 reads TGTGCCAGCAGTTACTCAGCGGGCTGGAATGAGCAGTTCTTC. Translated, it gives CASSYSAGWNEQFF.

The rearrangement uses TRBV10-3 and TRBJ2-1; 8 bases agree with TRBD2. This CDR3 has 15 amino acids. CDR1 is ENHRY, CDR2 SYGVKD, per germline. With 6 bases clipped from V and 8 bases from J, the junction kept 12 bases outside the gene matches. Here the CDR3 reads CAIRGTSLSAHEQFF. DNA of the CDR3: TGTGCCATCAGGGGGACTAGTTTATCTGCTCATGAGCAGTTCTTC.